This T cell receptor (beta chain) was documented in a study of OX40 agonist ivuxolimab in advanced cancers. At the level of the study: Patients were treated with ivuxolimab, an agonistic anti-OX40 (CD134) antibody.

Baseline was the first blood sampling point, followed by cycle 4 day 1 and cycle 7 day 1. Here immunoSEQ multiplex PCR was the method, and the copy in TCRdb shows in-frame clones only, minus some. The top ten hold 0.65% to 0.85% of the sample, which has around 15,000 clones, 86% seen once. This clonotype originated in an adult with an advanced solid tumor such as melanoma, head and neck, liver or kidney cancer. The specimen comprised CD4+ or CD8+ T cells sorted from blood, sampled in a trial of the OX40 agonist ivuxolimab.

The DNA for the CDR3 is TGTGCCAGCAGTTTAGGGGACAGGGGCACAGATACGCAGTATTTT. Its translation is CASSLGDRGTDTQYF. V is TRBV27 and J is TRBJ2-3; 9 bases are shared with TRBD1. J was trimmed by 1 base and V by 2 bases; bases with no gene match: 1. The CDR3 covers 15 residues. CDR1 and CDR2 from the germline V gene are MNHEY and SMNVEV (reference sequence).